This T cell receptor (beta chain) is from a study of cytomegalovirus exposure and HLA in healthy donors. Primers included in the PCR were 60 Vbeta and 13 Jbeta primers. The protocol was immunoSEQ multiplex PCR, while the TCRdb copy is restricted to in-frame clones and leaves out a portion. The data show approximately 240,000 clones, approximately 82% seen once. Note on this clone: As yet, its antigen is unknown.

Study-wide findings and caveats: Sequence variants that were highly shared formed a cluster that was likely a sequencing artifact. 164 TCR beta chains were listed as cytomegalovirus-associated.

The specimen was PBMCs. The clonotype comes from a woman in her thirties or forties in good health and CMV-seronegative.

The CDR3 coding sequence is TGTGCCAGCAGCCCTACCAGTGGGAGGGGCGGCGTAGCCAAAAACATTCAGTACTTC. This codes for CASSPTSGRGGVAKNIQYF. V is TRBV13 and J is TRBJ2-4, with 7 positions matching TRBD2. Germline CDR1 and CDR2: PRHDT and FYEKMQ (reference sequence). After removal of 5 bases from V and 0 bases from J, the junction contained 16 bases not matched to a gene. The CDR3 runs 19 residues. Supplemented by reference TRBV13 and TRBJ2-4, the full variable domain reads AAGVIQSPRHLIKEKRETATLKCYPIPRHDTVYWYQQGPGQDPQFLISFYEKMQSDKGSIPDRFSAQQFSDYHSELNMSSLELGDSALYFCASSPTSGRGGVAKNIQYFGAGTRLSVL.